The 29 T cell receptor beta chains listed next were all sequenced from one sample in a study of T cells in women clearing cervical HPV infection. Some clones are missing from TCRdb's copy, which holds only in-frame ones; the method was immunoSEQ multiplex PCR. With around 39,000 clones in the sample, the ten largest clones hold roughly 5.8%. Sequences were obtained from blood buffy coat. These receptors originate from a woman between 18 and 69 years old with a cervical HPV16 infection that either progressed to CIN3+ or cleared (not recorded which).

To note about this clone: The sequenced fragment ends 3 residues before the CDR3 boundary, so the rest is inferred from the germline J gene. The chain is built from TRBV12-3 or TRBV12-4 and TRBJ2-7; tentatively, D is TRBD1 (6 bases). CDR3 length equals 12 residues. V lost 3 bases and J lost 6, with 9 bases in between. CDR3 DNA (partial): TGTGCCAGCAGTTTTTTACAGGGCGAG. Its translation is CASSFLQGE. The whole CDR3 is CASSFLQGEQYF.

Note on this clone: Read sequence stops 3 residues before the CDR3 end, and the germline J gene provides the missing end. This sequence joins TRBV12-3 or TRBV12-4 and TRBJ1-1; D is ambiguous. This CDR3 spans 14 amino acids. V dropped 5 bases and J dropped 1 base, with 11 bases sitting between them. The CDR3: CASSTTTENTEAFF. The covered CDR3 bases are TGTGCCAGCAGTACCACGACTGAGAACACTGAA.

Of note for this clone: With the read ending 3 residues before the CDR3 end, the germline J gene is used to fill in that end. V and J are TRBV12-5 and TRBJ1-6; TRBD1 matches at 8 bases. V lost 5 bases and J lost 7; bases outside the gene matches: 10. CDR1 is LGHNT, CDR2 FRNRAP, per germline. The CDR3 is 16 residues long. The covered CDR3 bases are TGTGCTAGTGGTCCTGGACAGGGTCGAGAAAATTCACCC. The encoded protein is CASGPGQGRENSP. In full, the CDR3 is CASGPGQGRENSPLHF.

Concerning this clone: At one boundary the junction diverges from the germline segment, which might be a read error. The read terminates 3 residues before the CDR3 end, so the remaining end is supplied by the germline J gene. The chain uses TRBV7-7 and TRBJ1-1; the D is unclear. The germline V gene has CDR1 SSHAT and CDR2 FNYEAQ (reference sequence). The CDR3 has 14 residues. The CDR3 sequence is CASSLSGSTDTAFF. The part of the CDR3 DNA that was read is TGTGCTAGCAGCTTGAGCGGGAGCACAGATACG.

With regard to this clone: The sample carries other DNA sequences with the same CDR3. The DNA read from the CDR3 is TGTGCCAGCACCGATCAGGGGGGGAACACTGAA. Protein product: CASTDQGGNTE. The entire CDR3 reads CASTDQGGNTEAFF. The V gene is TRBV6-2 or TRBV6-3, the J gene TRBJ1-1; TRBD1 matches at 7 bases. The read finishes 3 residues shy of the CDR3 end, and the germline J gene is used to complete it. The CDR3 is 14 amino acids. Unmatched junction bases numbered 6, after V lost 7 bases and J lost 1 base. The germline gives CDR1 MNHEY, CDR2 SVGEGT.

As to this clone: The observed sequence ends 3 residues before the CDR3 terminus, with the missing tail filled in from the germline J gene. The rearrangement joins TRBV30 to TRBJ1-2, with D hard to call. Germline V gene lookup returns CDR1 GTSNPN and CDR2 SVGIG (reference sequence). The CDR3 covers 11 residues. CDR3 loop: CAWSERDTYTF. CDR3 DNA, as far as it was read: TGTGCCTGGAGTGAGCGGGATACC.

Worth noting for this clone: Coverage ceases 3 residues before the CDR3 finishes, and the germline J gene fills in the end. Other DNA sequences from this sample encode an identical CDR3 as well. V usage is TRBV19 and J usage is TRBJ1-3; TRBD1 aligns across 8 bases. Unmatched junction bases numbered 5, after V lost 3 bases and J lost 4 bases. CDR3 length equals 15 residues. Germline V gene sequence: CDR1 LNHDA, CDR2 SQIVND (reference sequence). Here the CDR3 reads CASSMGQGAGNTIYF. The CDR3 DNA, read in part, is TGTGCCAGTAGTATGGGGCAGGGGGCCGGAAACACC.

Details on this clone: The read comes to an end 3 residues before the CDR3 does, leaving the germline J gene to fill in the end. The chain is built from TRBV5-1 and TRBJ1-2; 7 bases map to TRBD1. This CDR3 is 13 amino acids long. J gave up 6 bases and V 4 bases, and 6 bases lay outside the gene matches. From germline, CDR1 is SGHRS and CDR2 YFSETQ. The CDR3 DNA, read in part, is TGCGCCAGCAGCCAGGGGGTTTCGGATGGC. Its protein is CASSQGVSDG. The whole CDR3 sequence reads CASSQGVSDGYTF.

Comment on this clone: The read is 3 residues too short to cover the CDR3 end, so that end is filled in from the germline J gene. V is TRBV5-4 and J is TRBJ2-1, with 8 bases identical to TRBD2. Trimming took 4 bases from V and 2 from J; bases not matched to a gene: 5. The CDR3 consists of 15 residues. CDR1 is SGHNT, CDR2 YYREEE, per germline (reference sequence). The CDR3 DNA, read in part, is TGTGCCAGCAGCCAACCTAGCGGGCCCTACAATGAG. It codes for CASSQPSGPYNE. The whole CDR3 region reads CASSQPSGPYNEQFF.

Note on this clone: The read halts 3 residues ahead of the CDR3 end, with the missing end drawn from the germline J gene. This chain joins TRBV12-3 or TRBV12-4 and TRBJ1-2, with D maybe TRBD1 (5 bases). The CDR3 totals 14 residues. Trimming removed 4 bases from V and 4 bases from J, with 13 bases in between. The covered CDR3 bases are TGTGCCAGCAGTTCACAGGCCTCCAGCTATGGC. Translating it yields CASSSQASSYG. The whole CDR3 reads CASSSQASSYGYTF.

As for this clone: The CDR3 end is not reached by the read, which stops 3 residues before it; the germline J gene fills it in. This sequence joins TRBV7-2 and TRBJ1-2; D is undetermined. Germline lookup yields CDR1 SGHTA and CDR2 FQGNSA. The CDR3 loop spans 12 amino acids. The covered CDR3 bases are TGTGCCAGCAGCTTATTGGGCGACGAC. Its protein product is CASSLLGDD. The whole CDR3 protein reads CASSLLGDDYTF.

In the case of this clone: The missing CDR3 end, 3 residues past where the read stops, is filled in from the germline J gene. The chain recombines TRBV3-1 (or the pseudogene TRBV3-2) with TRBJ2-7; the D gene is possibly TRBD1 (7 bases). CDR1 and CDR2 (germline): LGHDT, YNNKEL (reference sequence). Between the trimmed V and J ends, which lost 1 base and 3 bases, there was a span of 13 bases. This CDR3 region has 15 residues. The DNA read from the CDR3 is TGTGCCAGCAGCCAAGGCGGGGACAGCTACTACGAG. Its translation is CASSQGGDSYYE. The complete CDR3 reads CASSQGGDSYYEQYF.

CDR3 DNA, as far as it was read: TGTGCCAGCAGCCTTCCAGGGGGAAGGTACGAG. It translates to CASSLPGGRYE. The entire CDR3 sequence reads CASSLPGGRYEQYF. V usage is TRBV14 and J usage is TRBJ2-7, with 7 positions matching TRBD1. The read terminates 3 residues before the CDR3 end, so the remaining end is supplied by the germline J gene. Germline V CDR1 and CDR2: SGHDN, FVKESK. The CDR3 contains 14 residues. The V segment lost 4 bases and the J segment 4 bases; nucleotides outside the gene matches: 7.

As to this clone: The missing CDR3 end, 3 residues past where the read stops, is filled in from the germline J gene. J is TRBJ2-7 and V is TRBV28; 12 positions match TRBD2. Trimming took 6 bases from V and 3 from J; bases not matched to a gene: 9. The germline V gene has CDR1 MDHEN and CDR2 SYDVKM. The CDR3 runs 16 residues. Partial CDR3 DNA: TGTGCCAGCAGCCCGGGACTAGCGGGTCCATACTACGAG. Its translation: CASSPGLAGPYYE. From start to end, the CDR3 is CASSPGLAGPYYEQYF.

To note about this clone: The read stops 3 residues short of the end of the CDR3; the missing end is completed from the germline J gene. V gene TRBV7-2 combines with J gene TRBJ2-1; perhaps TRBD1 as D (5 bases). Trimming removed 5 bases at V and 7 bases at J, with 12 bases between. Germline V gene sequence: CDR1 SGHTA, CDR2 FQGNSA. The CDR3 consists of 13 residues. The CDR3 region is CASSPSRANEQFF. The part of the CDR3 DNA that was read is TGTGCCAGCAGCCCCTCCAGGGCTAATGAG.

With respect to this clone: The read gets to within 3 residues of the CDR3 end, and the germline J gene fills in the rest. The genes are TRBV5-5 and TRBJ2-7; a weak D match, TRBD1 (6 bases). Looked up from germline, CDR1 is SGHKS and CDR2 is YYEKEE (reference sequence). The CDR3 runs to 13 residues. V was trimmed by 6 bases and J by 1 base, leaving 11 bases between them. CDR3 loop: CASTRDNSYEQYF. The sequenced part of the CDR3 DNA is TGTGCCAGCACCCGGGACAATTCCTACGAG.

Of note for this clone: The read ends 3 residues early relative to the CDR3; the germline J gene fills the gap. The chain carries TRBV30 and TRBJ2-2; D possibly uses TRBD1 or TRBD2 (5 bases each). CDR1 is GTSNPN, CDR2 SVGIG, per germline (reference sequence). The CDR3 has 16 residues. Deletions cut 0 bases from V and 4 bases from J, with 15 bases between. The DNA read from the CDR3 is TGTGCCTGGAGTGTCGGCGACAGAGGGATCACCGGGGAG. It yields the protein CAWSVGDRGITGE. The entire CDR3 reads CAWSVGDRGITGELFF.

In the case of this clone: The CDR3 is cut off 3 residues early in the read; its end comes from the germline J gene. V gene TRBV29-1 combines with J gene TRBJ2-3, with 10 bases aligning to TRBD1. Unmatched junction bases numbered 7, after V lost 7 bases and J lost 3 bases. The CDR3 extends over 14 amino acids. Germline CDR1 reads SQVTM; CDR2 reads ANQGSEA. The CDR3 region is CSAKRTGGTDTQYF. The covered CDR3 bases are TGCAGCGCCAAAAGGACAGGGGGGACAGATACG.

Comments on this clone: The sequenced fragment ends 3 residues before the CDR3 boundary, so the rest is inferred from the germline J gene. This chain joins TRBV18 and TRBJ2-7; TRBD2 aligns across 10 bases. The junction had 4 bases not matched to a gene; V was cut back by 0 bases and J by 5 bases. The CDR3 covers 15 residues. The V gene's germline CDR1 is KGHSH and CDR2 LQKENI. This CDR3 is CASSPPSGRAHEQYF. CDR3 bases read: TGTGCCAGCTCACCACCAAGCGGGAGGGCCCACGAG. Variable domain in full (rest from reference TRBV18 and TRBJ2-7): NAGVMQNPRHLVRRRGQEARLRCSPMKGHSHVYWYRQLPEEGLKFMVYLQKENIIDESGMPKERFSAEFPKEGPSILRIQQVVRGDSAAYFCASSPPSGRAHEQYFGPGTRLTVT.

A remark on this clone: The read ends 3 residues early relative to the CDR3; the germline J gene fills the gap. The chain has TRBV20-1 and TRBJ2-3; TRBD1 matches 9 bases. This CDR3 has 16 amino acids. Trimming cost V 0 bases and J 2 bases; bases outside gene matches: 6. The germline CDR1 and CDR2 sequences are DFQATT and SNEGSKA (reference sequence). The DNA read from the CDR3 is TGCAGTGCTAGAGATCTTGGACAGGGGCCCACAGATACG. It yields the protein CSARDLGQGPTDT. The CDR3, in full, reads CSARDLGQGPTDTQYF.

In regard to this clone: The CDR3 end is not reached by the read, which stops 3 residues before it; the germline J gene fills it in. The chain combines TRBV19 with TRBJ2-2; 9 nucleotides align to TRBD1. V dropped 6 bases and J dropped 5; count of bases not matched to a gene: 7. Germline V gene sequence: CDR1 LNHDA, CDR2 SQIVND (reference sequence). The CDR3 spans 15 residues. CDR3 amino acids: CASRVWTGDTGELFF. The sequenced part of the CDR3 DNA is TGTGCCAGTAGGGTATGGACAGGGGATACCGGGGAG.

With regard to this clone: The read ends 3 residues early relative to the CDR3; the germline J gene fills the gap. V gene TRBV19 combines with J gene TRBJ1-2; D gene ambiguous. Germline CDR1 is LNHDA and CDR2 is SQIVND (reference sequence). This CDR3 contains 11 residues. CDR3 sequence reads: CASSYPGDYTF. The sequenced part of the CDR3 DNA is TGTGCCAGTAGCTATCCTGGTGAC. The full variable domain, in which reference TRBV19 and TRBJ1-2 provide the parts outside the CDR3, is DGGITQSPKYLFRKEGQNVTLSCEQNLNHDAMYWYRQDPGQGLRLIYYSQIVNDFQKGDIAEGYSVSREKKESFPLTVTSAQKNPTAFYLCASSYPGDYTFGSGTRLTVV.

With respect to this clone: A read error may account for a junction end that differs from germline. From the germline J gene comes the end of the CDR3, since the read stops 3 residues before it. The sample carries other DNA sequences with the same CDR3. J is TRBJ1-3 and V is TRBV5-1; D gene unclear. This CDR3 has 14 residues. The germline CDR1 and CDR2 sequences are SGHRS and YFSETQ. This CDR3 is CASSPAGSGNTIYF. CDR3 DNA, as far as it was read: TGCGCCAGCAGCCCCGCGGGCTCTGGAAACACG.

Points on this clone: The missing CDR3 end, 3 residues past where the read stops, is filled in from the germline J gene. The J gene is TRBJ2-6, the V gene TRBV30; D is uncertain. CDR3 length: 13 residues. CDR1 and CDR2 from the germline V gene are GTSNPN and SVGIG (reference sequence). V dropped 3 bases and J dropped 3 bases, with 6 bases sitting between them. CDR3 bases read: TGTGCCTGGAGCCTCGGTGGGGCCAACGTC. It is translated as CAWSLGGANV. The full CDR3 reads CAWSLGGANVLTF. Together with reference TRBV30 and TRBJ2-6, the CDR3 gives the full variable domain: SQTIHQWPATLVQPVGSPLSLECTVEGTSNPNLYWYRQAAGRGLQLLFYSVGIGQISSEVPQNLSASRPQDRQFILSSKKLLLSDSGFYLCAWSLGGANVLTFGAGSRLTVL.

Regarding this clone: The read comes to an end 3 residues before the CDR3 does, leaving the germline J gene to fill in the end. The V gene is TRBV19, the J gene TRBJ2-3; D is perhaps TRBD2 (6 bases). Germline CDR1 LNHDA, CDR2 SQIVND (reference sequence). The CDR3 covers 17 residues. CDR3 amino acids: CASSIAVGHPGEQPQYF. The sequenced CDR3 bases are TGTGCCAGTAGTATAGCGGTAGGACATCCGGGAGAACAGCCG.

Points on this clone: The read ends 3 residues early relative to the CDR3; the germline J gene fills the gap. The V gene is TRBV30, the J gene TRBJ1-5; 8 nucleotides align to TRBD1. V lost 3 bases and J lost 2; bases outside the gene matches: 9. The CDR3 is 16 amino acids. Germline-derived CDR1 and CDR2 are GTSNPN and SVGIG (reference sequence). CDR3 DNA, as far as it was read: TGTGCCTGGAGAGCCGGACAGGGAAGAGGCAATCAGCCC. This translates into CAWRAGQGRGNQP. The whole CDR3 reads CAWRAGQGRGNQPQHF.

The CDR3 sequence: CASSPSGLAGGPSTQYF. CDR3 DNA, as far as it was read: TGCGCCAGCAGCCCTTCTGGGCTAGCGGGAGGGCCGAGTACG. V is TRBV4-1 and J is TRBJ2-3, with 12 bases fitting TRBD2. From the germline J gene comes the end of the CDR3, since the read stops 3 residues before it. The CDR3 runs to 17 residues. CDR1 is MGHRA, CDR2 YSYEKL, per germline. The ends lost 4 bases at V and 8 bases at J; junction bases unmatched: 13.

In the case of this clone: The read ends 3 residues early relative to the CDR3; the germline J gene fills the gap. The J gene is TRBJ1-1, the V gene TRBV28, with D perhaps TRBD1 (6 bases). Deletions cut 5 bases from V and 0 bases from J, with 13 bases between. Germline V gives CDR1 MDHEN, CDR2 SYDVKM. There are 15 residues in the CDR3. Partial CDR3 DNA: TGTGCCAGCAGTCTCCGGGGGGACATGAACACTGAA. It specifies CASSLRGDMNTE. The entire CDR3 sequence reads CASSLRGDMNTEAFF.

A remark on this clone: The read ends 3 residues early relative to the CDR3; the germline J gene fills the gap. V usage is TRBV6-1 and J usage is TRBJ2-7; D is uncertain. The germline V gene has CDR1 MNHNS and CDR2 SASEGT. There are 14 residues in the CDR3. V was shortened by 1 base and J by 2 bases, with 9 bases between the two germline ends. Partial CDR3 DNA: TGTGCCAGCAGTGAAGTTAACTACGCCTACGAG. Translated, it gives CASSEVNYAYE. The whole CDR3 is CASSEVNYAYEQYF.